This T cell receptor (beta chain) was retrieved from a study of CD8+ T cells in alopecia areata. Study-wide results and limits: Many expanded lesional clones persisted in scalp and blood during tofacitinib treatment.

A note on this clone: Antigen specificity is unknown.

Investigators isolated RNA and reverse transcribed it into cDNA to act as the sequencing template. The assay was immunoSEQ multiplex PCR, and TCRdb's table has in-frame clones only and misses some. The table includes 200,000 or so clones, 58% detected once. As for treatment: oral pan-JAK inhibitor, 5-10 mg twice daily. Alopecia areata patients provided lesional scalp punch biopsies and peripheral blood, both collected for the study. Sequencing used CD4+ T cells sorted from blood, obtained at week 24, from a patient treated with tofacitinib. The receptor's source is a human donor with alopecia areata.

As DNA, the CDR3 is TGCAGCCTACGACGTCGTAGCACAGATACGCAGTATTTT. Amino acids: CSLRRRSTDTQYF. The J gene is TRBJ2-3, the V gene TRBV29-1, with D uncertain. V lost 8 bases to trimming and J lost 0 bases, with 12 bases between them. The germline V gene has CDR1 SQVTM and CDR2 ANQGSEA. This CDR3 has 13 residues.